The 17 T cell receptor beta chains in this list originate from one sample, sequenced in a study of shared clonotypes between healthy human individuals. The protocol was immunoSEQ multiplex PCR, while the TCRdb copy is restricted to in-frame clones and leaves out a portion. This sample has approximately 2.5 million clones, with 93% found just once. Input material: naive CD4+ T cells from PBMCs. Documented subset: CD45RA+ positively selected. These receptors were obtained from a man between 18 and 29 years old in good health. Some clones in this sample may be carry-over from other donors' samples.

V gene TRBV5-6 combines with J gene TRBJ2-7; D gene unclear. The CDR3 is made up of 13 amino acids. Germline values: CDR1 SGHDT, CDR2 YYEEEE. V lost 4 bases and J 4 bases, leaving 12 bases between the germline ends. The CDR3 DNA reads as TGTGCCAGCAGCCCTGGACGGCTATACGAGCAGTACTTC. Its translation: CASSPGRLYEQYF. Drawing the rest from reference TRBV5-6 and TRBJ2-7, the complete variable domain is DAGVTQSPTHLIKTRGQQVTLRCSPKSGHDTVSWYQQALGQGPQFIFQYYEEEERQRGNFPDRFSGHQFPNYSSELNVNALLLGDSALYLCASSPGRLYEQYFGPGTRLTVT.

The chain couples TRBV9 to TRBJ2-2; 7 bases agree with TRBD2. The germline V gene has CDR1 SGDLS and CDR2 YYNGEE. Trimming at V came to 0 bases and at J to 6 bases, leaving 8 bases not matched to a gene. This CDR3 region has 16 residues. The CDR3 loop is CASSVDSGTGAGELFF. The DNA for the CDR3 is TGTGCCAGCAGCGTAGACAGCGGGACGGGTGCCGGGGAGCTGTTTTTT.

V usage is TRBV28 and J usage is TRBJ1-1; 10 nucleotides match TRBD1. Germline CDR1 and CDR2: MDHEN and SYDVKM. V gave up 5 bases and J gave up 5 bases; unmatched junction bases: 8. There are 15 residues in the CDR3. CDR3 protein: CASSPSGTGATEAFF. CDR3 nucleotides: TGTGCCAGCAGTCCGTCCGGGACAGGGGCAACTGAAGCTTTCTTT. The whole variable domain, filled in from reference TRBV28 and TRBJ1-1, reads DVKVTQSSRYLVKRTGEKVFLECVQDMDHENMFWYRQDPGLGLRLIYFSYDVKMKEKGDIPEGYSVSREKKERFSLILESASTNQTSMYLCASSPSGTGATEAFFGQGTRLTVV.

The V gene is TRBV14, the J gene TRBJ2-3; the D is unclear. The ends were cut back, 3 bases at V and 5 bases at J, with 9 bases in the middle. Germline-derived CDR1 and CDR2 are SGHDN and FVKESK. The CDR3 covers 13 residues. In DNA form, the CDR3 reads TGTGCCAGCAGCCAGAACCGGAAAGATACGCAGTATTTT. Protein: CASSQNRKDTQYF.

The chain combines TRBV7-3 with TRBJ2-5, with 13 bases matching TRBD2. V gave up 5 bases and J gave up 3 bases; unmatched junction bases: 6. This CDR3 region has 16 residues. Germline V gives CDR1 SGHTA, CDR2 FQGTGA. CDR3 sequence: CASSTGTSGTKETQYF. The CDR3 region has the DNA TGTGCCAGCAGCACCGGGACTAGCGGGACGAAAGAGACCCAGTACTTC.

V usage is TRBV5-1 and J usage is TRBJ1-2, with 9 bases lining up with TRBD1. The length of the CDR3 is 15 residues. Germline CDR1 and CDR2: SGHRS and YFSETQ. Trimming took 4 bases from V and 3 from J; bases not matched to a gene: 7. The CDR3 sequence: CASSLGGQGDYGYTF. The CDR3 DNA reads TGCGCCAGCAGCCTAGGGGGACAGGGTGACTATGGCTACACCTTC.

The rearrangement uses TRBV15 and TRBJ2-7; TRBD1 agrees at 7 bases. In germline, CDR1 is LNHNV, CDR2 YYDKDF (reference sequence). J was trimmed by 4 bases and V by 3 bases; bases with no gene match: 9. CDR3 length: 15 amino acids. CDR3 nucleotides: TGTGCCACCAGCAGTCATAGACAGGGACGATACGAGCAGTACTTC. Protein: CATSSHRQGRYEQYF.

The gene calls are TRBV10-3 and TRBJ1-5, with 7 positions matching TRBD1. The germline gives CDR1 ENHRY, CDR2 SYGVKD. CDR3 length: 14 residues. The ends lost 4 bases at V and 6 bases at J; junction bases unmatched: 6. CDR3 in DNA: TGTGCCATCAGTGGACAGGGAGGGACTCAGCCCCAGCATTTT. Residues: CAISGQGGTQPQHF.

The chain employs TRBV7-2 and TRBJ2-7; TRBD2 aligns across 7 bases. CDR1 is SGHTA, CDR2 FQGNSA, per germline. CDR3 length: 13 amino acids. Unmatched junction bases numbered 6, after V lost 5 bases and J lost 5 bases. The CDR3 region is CASSPLRGDEQYF. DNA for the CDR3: TGTGCCAGCAGCCCCCTCCGGGGGGACGAGCAGTACTTC. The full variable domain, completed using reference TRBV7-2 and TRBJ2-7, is GAGVSQSPSNKVTEKGKDVELRCDPISGHTALYWYRQSLGQGLEFLIYFQGNSAPDKSGLPSDRFSAERTGGSVSTLTIQRTQQEDSAVYLCASSPLRGDEQYFGPGTRLTVT.

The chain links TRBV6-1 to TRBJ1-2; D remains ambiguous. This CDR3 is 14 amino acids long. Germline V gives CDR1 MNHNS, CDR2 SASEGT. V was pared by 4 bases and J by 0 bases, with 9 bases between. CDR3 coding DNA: TGTGCCAGCAGTGTGTCCTATTCTAACTATGGCTACACCTTC. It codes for CASSVSYSNYGYTF.

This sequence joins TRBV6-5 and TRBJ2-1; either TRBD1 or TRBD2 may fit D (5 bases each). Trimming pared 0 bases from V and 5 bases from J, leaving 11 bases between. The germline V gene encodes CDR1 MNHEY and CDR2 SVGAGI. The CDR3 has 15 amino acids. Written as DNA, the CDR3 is TGTGCCAGCAGTTACTCGACGGGGCCTAACAATGAGCAGTTCTTC. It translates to CASSYSTGPNNEQFF.

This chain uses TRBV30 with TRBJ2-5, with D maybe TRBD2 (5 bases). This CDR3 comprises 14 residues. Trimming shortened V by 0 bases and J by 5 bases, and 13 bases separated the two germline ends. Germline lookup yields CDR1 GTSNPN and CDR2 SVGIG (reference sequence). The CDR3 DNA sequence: TGTGCCTGGAGTGTCGGGGTTAGCTTTGAGACCCAGTACTTC. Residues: CAWSVGVSFETQYF.

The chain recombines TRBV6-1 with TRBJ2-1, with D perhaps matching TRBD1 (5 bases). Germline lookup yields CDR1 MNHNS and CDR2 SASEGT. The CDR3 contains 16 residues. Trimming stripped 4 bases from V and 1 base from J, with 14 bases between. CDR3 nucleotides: TGTGCCAGCAGTGCCCCCGTTGGGGCATCCTACAATGAGCAGTTCTTC. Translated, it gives CASSAPVGASYNEQFF.

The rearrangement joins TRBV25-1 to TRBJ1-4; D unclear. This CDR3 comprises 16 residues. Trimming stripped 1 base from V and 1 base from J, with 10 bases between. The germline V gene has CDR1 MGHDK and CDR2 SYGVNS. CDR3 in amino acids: CASSESGVGTNEKLFF. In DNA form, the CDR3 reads TGTGCCAGCAGTGAATCAGGCGTGGGAACTAATGAAAAACTGTTTTTT.

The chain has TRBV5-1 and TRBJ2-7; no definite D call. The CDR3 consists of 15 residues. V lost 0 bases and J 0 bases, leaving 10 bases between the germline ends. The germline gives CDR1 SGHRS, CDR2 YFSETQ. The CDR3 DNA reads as TGCGCCAGCAGCTTGGCCCCAGAAAGCTCCTACGAGCAGTACTTC. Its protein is CASSLAPESSYEQYF.

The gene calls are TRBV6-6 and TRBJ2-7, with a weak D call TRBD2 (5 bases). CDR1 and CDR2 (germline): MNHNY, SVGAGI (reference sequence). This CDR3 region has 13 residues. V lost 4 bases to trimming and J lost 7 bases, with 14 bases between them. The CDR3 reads CASSSERTGEQYF. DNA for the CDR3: TGTGCCAGCAGTTCCGAAAGGACGGGGGAGCAGTACTTC.

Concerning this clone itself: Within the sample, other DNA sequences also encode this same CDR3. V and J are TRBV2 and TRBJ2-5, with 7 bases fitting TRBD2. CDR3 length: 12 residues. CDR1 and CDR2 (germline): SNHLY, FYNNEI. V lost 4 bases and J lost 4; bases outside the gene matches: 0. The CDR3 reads CASSGGGETQYF. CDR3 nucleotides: TGTGCCAGCAGTGGGGGGGGAGAGACCCAGTACTTC.